These 8 T cell receptor beta chains were sequenced from one sample in a study of CD8 T cells in ankylosing spondylitis. TCRdb re-analysed the 5' RACE reads in MiXCR, keeping a single row per CDR3 protein. The sample includes roughly 130,000 distinct CDR3 sequences, around 7% of them seen just once. Sequencing was carried out using blood, either unsorted or a sorted T cell fraction (not recorded which). The receptors were sampled from a male donor with ankylosing spondylitis or in good health (not recorded which).

This clonotype showed up many times. The chain is built from TRBV29-1 and TRBJ2-7; D is possibly TRBD2 (6 bases). Looked up from germline, CDR1 is SQVTM and CDR2 is ANQGSEA. The V and J ends lost 1 base and 5 bases respectively, with 9 bases between them. The CDR3 has 12 amino acids. CDR3 residues: CSVEGGVDEQYF. CDR3 bases: TGCAGCGTTGAAGGGGGGGTTGACGAGCAGTACTTC.

This clonotype was picked up many times. The V gene is TRBV12-3 or TRBV12-4, the J gene TRBJ2-2; unclear D gene. The V end was cut by 4 bases, the J end by 4 bases, with 10 bases between. The CDR3 sequence is 14 residues long. The CDR3: CASSYGPRTGELFF. CDR3 DNA: TGTGCCAGCAGTTACGGACCCCGCACCGGGGAGCTGTTTTTT.

This clonotype occurred many times. V usage is TRBV14 and J usage is TRBJ2-3; perhaps TRBD2 as D (5 bases). The germline V gene has CDR1 SGHDN and CDR2 FVKESK. This CDR3 comprises 14 residues. V lost 4 bases, J lost 4 bases, and 12 bases lay in between. CDR3 sequence reads: CASSLGSGPDTQYF. The CDR3 coding sequence is TGTGCCAGCAGCCTGGGAAGCGGCCCAGATACGCAGTATTTT.

This clonotype was observed many times. The gene calls are TRBV7-2 and TRBJ2-3; D remains ambiguous. V shed 4 bases and J shed 4 bases, with 15 bases lying between them. Germline V gene data show CDR1 as SGHTA and CDR2 as FQGNSA. The CDR3 contains 15 residues. The CDR3 region has the DNA TGTGCCAGCAGCTCCCCGGCTGGGGTCGCAGATACGCAGTATTTT. Translated, it gives CASSSPAGVADTQYF. The full variable domain, with the rest looked up from reference TRBV7-2 and TRBJ2-3, is GAGVSQSPSNKVTEKGKDVELRCDPISGHTALYWYRQSLGQGLEFLIYFQGNSAPDKSGLPSDRFSAERTGGSVSTLTIQRTQQEDSAVYLCASSSPAGVADTQYFGPGTRLTVL.

There are many counts of this clonotype. J is TRBJ2-1 and V is TRBV20-1; no clear D. Germline V gene lookup returns CDR1 DFQATT and CDR2 SNEGSKA (reference sequence). CDR3 size: 18 residues. V lost 0 bases and J 5 bases, leaving 23 bases between the germline ends. CDR3 DNA sequence: TGCAGTGCTAGAGAAGGTGGTTTAGGGAAGCTTGTCCACAATGAGCAGTTCTTC. It is translated as CSAREGGLGKLVHNEQFF.

This clonotype came up many times. V is TRBV5-1 and J is TRBJ1-5; 8 bases are a match to TRBD1. From germline, CDR1 is SGHRS and CDR2 YFSETQ. The CDR3 runs 16 residues. Germline trimming cut 4 bases from V and 5 bases from J; bases unmatched to any gene: 11. This chain's CDR3 is CASSPGAGGFDQPQHF. The CDR3 DNA follows: TGCGCCAGCAGCCCCGGGGCAGGGGGCTTCGATCAGCCCCAGCATTTT. The full variable domain, rest sourced from reference TRBV5-1 and TRBJ1-5, is KAGVTQTPRYLIKTRGQQVTLSCSPISGHRSVSWYQQTPGQGLQFLFEYFSETQRNKGNFPGRFSGRQFSNSRSEMNVSTLELGDSALYLCASSPGAGGFDQPQHFGDGTRLSIL.

In this sample, this clonotype turned up many times. This chain connects TRBV25-1 to TRBJ2-2, with TRBD2 as a possible D gene (6 bases). Trimming cost V 3 bases and J 5 bases, with 16 bases left between them. Germline-derived CDR1 and CDR2 are MGHDK and SYGVNS. The CDR3 totals 16 residues. CDR3 sequence (DNA): TGTGCCAGCAGTGACCCGGGACGGGGGAAGACCGGGGAGCTGTTTTTT. Its translation: CASSDPGRGKTGELFF.

Many counts were recorded for this clonotype. Here the CDR3 reads CASSSTSGSINEQFF. For the CDR3, the DNA is TGCGCCAGCAGCTCAACTAGCGGGAGTATTAATGAGCAGTTCTTC. The V and J genes are TRBV5-1 and TRBJ2-1; TRBD2 matches 11 bases. CDR3 size: 15 residues. The J segment lost 7 bases and the V segment lost 3 bases, leaving 6 bases of the junction unmatched. Germline V lookup: CDR1 SGHRS, CDR2 YFSETQ.